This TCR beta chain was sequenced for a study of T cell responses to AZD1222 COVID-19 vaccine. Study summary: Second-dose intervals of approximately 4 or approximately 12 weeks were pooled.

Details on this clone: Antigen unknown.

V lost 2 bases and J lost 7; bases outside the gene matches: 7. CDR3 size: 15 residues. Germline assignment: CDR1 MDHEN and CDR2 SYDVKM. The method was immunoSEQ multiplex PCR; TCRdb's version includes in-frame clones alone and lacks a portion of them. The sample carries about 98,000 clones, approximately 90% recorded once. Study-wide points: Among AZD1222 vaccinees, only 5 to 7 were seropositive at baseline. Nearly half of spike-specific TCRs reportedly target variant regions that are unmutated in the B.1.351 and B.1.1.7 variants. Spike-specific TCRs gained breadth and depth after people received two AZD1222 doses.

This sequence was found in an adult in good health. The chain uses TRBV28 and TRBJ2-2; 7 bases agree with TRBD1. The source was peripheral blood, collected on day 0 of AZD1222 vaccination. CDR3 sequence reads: CASSLAGGTSGELFF. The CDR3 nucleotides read TGTGCCAGCAGTTTAGCAGGGGGAACTAGCGGGGAGCTGTTTTTT.